Listed below are T cell receptor beta chains from one sample, sequenced in a study of shared clonotypes between healthy human individuals. The repertoire was sequenced with immunoSEQ multiplex PCR; TCRdb's copy has only in-frame clones and lacks some. In the table there are roughly 1,500,000 clones, approximately 98% of which are singletons. Input material: naive CD4+ T cells sorted from blood. These receptors originate from a man between 25 and 39 years old in good health. The CDR3 runs from the conserved cysteine through the conserved F or W. The D gene is left open where the match is weak. The size entry is marked missing in some rows and otherwise reads once, few, many or a size class.

NA | NA | TRBJ1-2 | TRBV19 | TGTGCCAGTAAGGGGTACGGCTACACCTTC | CASKGYGYTF
TRBD1 | NA | TRBJ2-3 | TRBV5-5 | TGTGCCAGCAGCGACCCGGGACAGGGAAAAGATACGCAGTATTTT | CASSDPGQGKDTQYF
NA | NA | TRBJ2-1 | TRBV6-6 | TGTGCCAGCTCAGATGAGCAGTTCTTC | CASSDEQFF
NA | NA | TRBJ2-7 | TRBV4-3 | TGCGCCAGCAGCCAAGATAAAGGTTCCTACGAGCAGTACTTC | CASSQDKGSYEQYF
TRBD2 | NA | TRBJ2-5 | TRBV4-2 | TGTGCCAGCAGCCAAGGAGGGACTAGCGGCTATCAAGAGACCCAGTACTTC | CASSQGGTSGYQETQYF
TRBD1 | NA | TRBJ1-1 | TRBV7-3 | TGTGCCAGCAGCCCCGACAGGGGGCGCACTGAAGCTTTCTTT | CASSPDRGRTEAFF
NA | NA | TRBJ2-2 | TRBV28 | TGTGCCAGCAGTCCCCGGAGGGCCTTGTCCGGGGAGCTGTTTTTT | CASSPRRALSGELFF
NA | NA | TRBJ2-1 | TRBV28 | TGTGCCAGCAGTCTACCCGGGACGAGCTCCTACAATGAGCAGTTCTTC | CASSLPGTSSYNEQFF
NA | NA | TRBJ2-4 | TRBV7-9 | TGTGCCAGCAGCTTACCTGGGGGGAACCGGGGCATTCAGTACTTC | CASSLPGGNRGIQYF
NA | NA | TRBJ2-1 | TRBV28 | TGTGCCAGCAGTTTAGGTGGGCTAATCAATGAGCAGTTCTTC | CASSLGGLINEQFF
TRBD2 | NA | TRBJ2-7 | TRBV5-6 | TGTGCCAGCAGCTCAAAACCGGTTGCTAGCGGGAATTTACGGCAGTACTTC | CASSSKPVASGNLRQYF
NA | NA | TRBJ2-3 | TRBV5-1 | TGCGCCAGCGGGTTCACAGATACGCAGTATTTT | CASGFTDTQYF
TRBD2 | NA | TRBJ2-1 | TRBV5-1 | TGCGCCAGCAGCCTCTACCGGACTAGCGGGAGAAAGGACAATGAGCAGTTCTTC | CASSLYRTSGRKDNEQFF
TRBD1 | NA | TRBJ1-2 | TRBV2 | TGTGCCAGCAGGGGGACAGGGGTTGGTGGCTACACCTTC | CASRGTGVGGYTF
NA | NA | TRBJ2-5 | TRBV5-1 | TGCGCCAGCAGCTTGGGCTACAGGGAGACCCAGTACTTC | CASSLGYRETQYF
NA | NA | TRBJ2-7 | TRBV6-5 | TGTGCCAGCAGTTACTCGACCGGTTACGAGCAGTACTTC | CASSYSTGYEQYF
NA | NA | TRBJ2-7 | TRBV6-1 | TGTGCCAGCAGCCTCGCGAGGTTCGACGAGCAGTACTTC | CASSLARFDEQYF
TRBD2 | NA | TRBJ2-3 | TRBV10-3 | TGTGCCACCCGGGAGGCCAGAGCCGTAGATACGCAGTATTTT | CATREARAVDTQYF
TRBD1 | NA | TRBJ2-2 | TRBV15 | TGTGCCACCAGCAGAGATAAGGGGGCCAACACCGGGGAGCTGTTTTTT | CATSRDKGANTGELFF
TRBD1 | NA | TRBJ1-4 | TRBV5-5 | TGTGCCAGCAGCCCCGGGACAGCTAATGAAAAACTGTTTTTT | CASSPGTANEKLFF
NA | NA | TRBJ2-5 | TRBV7-6 | TGTGCCAGCAGCTTAACCATAGACCAAGAGACCCAGTACTTC | CASSLTIDQETQYF
TRBD1 | few | TRBJ1-2 | TRBV18 | TGTGCCAGCTCACCATCGGGGACAGGGGACTATGGCTACACCTTC | CASSPSGTGDYGYTF
NA | NA | TRBJ1-4 | TRBV5-6 | TGTGCCAGCAGCTTGTACCGGGGTTTAGTTGAAAAACTGTTTTTT | CASSLYRGLVEKLFF
NA | NA | TRBJ2-1 | TRBV18 | TGTGCCAGCTCATCTGACAATGAGCAGTTCTTC | CASSSDNEQFF
NA | NA | TRBJ2-7 | TRBV7-9 | TGTGCCAGCAGCGCATTCGACTTGGCCTACGAGCAGTACTTC | CASSAFDLAYEQYF
NA | NA | TRBJ1-1 | TRBV19 | TGTGCCAGTAGTATCCAAGGGGCGACGAACACTGAAGCTTTCTTT | CASSIQGATNTEAFF
NA | NA | TRBJ2-2 | TRBV5-1 | TGCGCCAGCAGCTTGGAAATGCGTAACGCGAACACCGGGGAGCTGTTTTTT | CASSLEMRNANTGELFF
NA | NA | TRBJ1-2 | TRBV6-5 | TGTGCCAGCAGTTTAGGAACCGGCTACACCTTC | CASSLGTGYTF
TRBD2 | NA | TRBJ2-1 | TRBV19 | TGTGCCAGTAGTCTTCGGGGACTACGATACTCCTACAATGAGCAGTTCTTC | CASSLRGLRYSYNEQFF
TRBD1 | few | TRBJ2-7 | TRBV19 | TGTGCCAGTAGTATGCCAGGGGGCTACGAGCAGTACTTC | CASSMPGGYEQYF
NA | NA | TRBJ2-1 | TRBV15 | TGTGCCACCAGCAGAGTGTTAAGTTCCCTTTACAATGAGCAGTTCTTC | CATSRVLSSLYNEQFF
NA | NA | TRBJ1-1 | TRBV7-6 | TGTGCCAGCAGCAACCTACTGAACACTGAAGCTTTCTTT | CASSNLLNTEAFF
TRBD2 | NA | TRBJ2-1 | TRBV6-5 | TGTGCCAGCAGTTACGGACTAGCGGGAGGTTACAATGAGCAGTTCTTC | CASSYGLAGGYNEQFF
NA | once | TRBJ1-1 | TRBV6-5 | TGTGCCAGCAGTTACGCTTCAGGGAGGAACACTGAAGCTTTCTTT | CASSYASGRNTEAFF
NA | NA | TRBJ1-3 | TRBV5-6 | TGTGCCAGCAGCTTGGCGCAGGATAGCTCTGGAAACACCATATATTTT | CASSLAQDSSGNTIYF
NA | NA | TRBJ2-4 | TRBV27 | TGTGCCAGCAGTCCGGGTTGGGGGCTAGCCAAAAACATTCAGTACTTC | CASSPGWGLAKNIQYF
NA | NA | TRBJ2-5 | TRBV4-1 | TGCGCCAGCAGCCTTTCACTGGGGGAGACCCAGTACTTC | CASSLSLGETQYF
TRBD2 | NA | TRBJ2-7 | TRBV7-2 | TGTGCCAGCAGCTTAGTAGTTCCGAGCGGGAGGGGTCCCTCCTACGAGCAGTACTTC | CASSLVVPSGRGPSYEQYF
TRBD1 | NA | TRBJ1-2 | TRBV18 | TGTGCCAGCTCACCACGCGGACAGGACTACTATGGCTACACCTTC | CASSPRGQDYYGYTF
NA | NA | TRBJ2-7 | TRBV6-6 | TGTGCCAGCAGTTATGGACCGTTAGCTTCCAACGAGCAGTACTTC | CASSYGPLASNEQYF
NA | NA | TRBJ2-7 | TRBV27 | TGTGCCAGCAGTCCCCGGGTGACAGCTTGGGAGCAGTACTTC | CASSPRVTAWEQYF
NA | NA | TRBJ2-3 | TRBV5-1 | TGCGCCAGCAGCTCCCGACTAGTAGATACGCAGTATTTT | CASSSRLVDTQYF